This T cell receptor (beta chain) emerged from a study of cytomegalovirus exposure and HLA in healthy donors (dated 2017 in TCRdb). About the full investigation: An earlier analysis of approximately 550 of the donors reported 250 to 300 Gb of sequence data and some 120 million unique TCR beta sequences from 190 million or so T cells. About 300 gigabases of sequencing data and approximately 80 million unique TCR sequences were included in an early release covering about 700 HLA-typed donors. Of the 300 to 500 genotyped donors, less than 85% were placed in the genetic ancestry cluster associated with self-reported Caucasian donors. The aim of the study was to test whether cataloging public T cell receptors could identify signatures of past pathogen exposure. The study used immunosequencing to profile the T cell repertoires of under 700 subjects and linked those repertoires to cytomegalovirus serostatus. In addition to the first cohort of 666 subjects, a separate validation cohort of 130 or so different subjects was used. To predict cytomegalovirus infection status, the study brought together high-throughput TCR immunosequencing, statistical association of individual TCRs with disease status, and machine learning. In a later analysis, previously published TCR beta repertoires from fewer than 750 donors were re-analyzed and high-resolution HLA genotyping was added so that TCR occurrence patterns could be studied. The later analysis used no new phenotypic data to find candidate immune exposures, relying instead on TCR beta sequences and their occurrence across donors. In an earlier analysis of 587 of the donors, high-throughput TCR beta sequencing was used to judge whether each TCR beta V gene segment behaved as functional or pseudogenic. Donor age, sex, ethnicity and CMV serostatus were collected together with the repertoire data. A later genetic analysis used genome-wide SNP genotypes for 398 of the 666 donors, treating that subset as a discovery cohort. Every repertoire in the discovery cohort had been generated on one and the same sequencing platform. Class I and class II HLA loci were covered by the typing at four-digit resolution. The number of donors typed differed by locus, with about 629-630 for A, B, C, DRB1 and DQB1, about 500 for DQA1, about 610 for DPA1, and approximately 470 for DPB1. A handful of DR-DQ haplotypes were handled as single units for association and clustering because linkage in the cohort was strong. Among about 400 genotyped donors of the cohort, an average of roughly 230,000 unique TCR beta nucleotide sequences was sequenced per donor, of which about 19% were non-productive. Results the study describes overall, beyond this receptor: Specific HLA alleles were associated with roughly 17,000 TCR beta sequences at a false discovery rate of 0.05 in a later analysis. Presence/absence analyses assumed roughly uniform sequencing depth across donors, an assumption that may not hold. V-gene and J-gene trimming of TCR beta chains was associated with a missense DCLRE1C variant in a later genetic analysis, and the association was replicated in an independent cohort. An earlier analysis of approximately 540 of the donors showed that most TCR beta V segments appeared in productive rearrangements either about 87% or about 30% of the time, which broadly matched IMGT annotations. The 87-base-pair reads could not distinguish some IMGT-functional V segments, including TRBV6-2 and TRBV6-3, so those segments were excluded. It was suggested by the authors that the approach could potentially be generalized to other disease states and immunological phenotypes. In a later analysis, several top co-occurrence clusters were reported to appear linked to parvovirus B19, influenza, CMV and Epstein-Barr virus. Compared with equally common non-associated chains, HLA-associated TCR beta chains in a later analysis were more clonally expanded and had lower generation probabilities. In a later analysis, TCR association rates were found to vary across HLA loci, with the most associated TCRs seen for DRB1 alleles and the fewest for HLA-C alleles. A group of highly shared sequence variants was considered likely to be a technical artifact of the sequencing pipeline. A further reported finding was that TCR beta sequences accurately predicted the HLA-A and HLA-B alleles for most subjects in the first cohort. Strong co-occurrence of HLA alleles, especially DR and DQ, made assigning TCR associations to individual alleles difficult. Compared with the approximately 670-donor mean, donors in an Asian-associated ancestry cluster had fewer N-insertions in productive TCRs, according to a later genetic analysis. In both the original and validation cohorts, the classifier was reported to diagnose cytomegalovirus status with high specificity and sensitivity. In the study, some 160 TCR beta chains were listed as associated with cytomegalovirus. Linkage disequilibrium might explain the correlated functional status among segregating V segments, but an unknown experimental factor could not be ruled out. The only immune exposure information available for the cohort was CMV serostatus. Across donors, most TCR sequences were observed very rarely, whereas some public TCRs were present in many individuals. According to a later analysis, most CMV-associated TCR beta chains appeared to be HLA-restricted, and the HLA associations seemed to be driven largely by CMV exposure. Because counts were too low, seventeen rarely observed V segments, including chromosome 9 orphons, were left out of the earlier analysis of 587 of the donors. Three of the identified cytomegalovirus-associated TCR beta chains were confirmed in vitro to be specific for cytomegalovirus antigens. HLA typing was unavailable for some donors at each locus, so association tests used only the typed subset. The cohort was sequenced for TCR beta chains only, and without alpha or paired-chain data the features that could be detected were limited.

Receptor libraries were prepared by the immunoSEQ multiplex PCR assay. The multiplex PCR relied on a mix of 60 forward primers for TCR Vbeta segments and 13 reverse primers for TCR Jbeta segments. The CDR3 region of rearranged TCR beta genes was amplified from genomic DNA by a multiplex PCR assay. The amplified TCR beta libraries were sequenced on the Illumina HiSeq System as 87-base-pair reads. On the study's bioinformatics: Across the roughly 600 repertoires, a later analysis counted approximately 83 million unique TCR beta chains, around 10 million of which were shared by at least two donors. Raw reads were error-corrected and collapsed into unique sequences by a nearest-neighbor algorithm in which closely related sequences were merged to remove PCR and sequencing errors. CDR3 sequences were aligned to IMGT reference sequences to assign V, D and J gene segments. For a sequence to be retained, at least a six-nucleotide match to both a V gene segment and a J gene segment was required. A rearrangement was called productive if the CDR3 had no stop codons and remained in frame with V and J, and every other rearrangement was called non-productive. CDR3 was defined by IMGT convention, running from the second conserved V-encoded cysteine to the conserved J-encoded phenylalanine. In an earlier analysis of around 600 of the donors, sequences lacking an unambiguous match to a single V gene segment were excluded. An earlier analysis of 587 of the donors classified V segments as functional when productive rearrangements were above 56.7% and as segregating when the standard deviation between donors was above 5%. A statistical classification framework was built for diagnosing cytomegalovirus status from the catalog of TCR beta chain sequences. A later analysis assigned V and J genes by comparing TCR nucleotide sequences with IMGT/GENE-DB human TR gene sequences. Using the TCRdist pipeline, a later analysis assigned CDR3 sequences along with most-parsimonious VDJ recombination scenarios. In a later analysis, each TCR beta chain was defined by its CDR3 amino acid sequence together with its V-gene family, and reads without a unique V-gene family were excluded. In a later analysis, around 650 highly shared, low-generation-probability nucleotide sequences were removed to address suspected cross-contamination and a sequencing artifact. In a later analysis, a clonal expansion index was calculated for each public chain from normalized within-repertoire ranks of inferred template counts. In a later analysis, generation probabilities were computed with a VDJ recombination model fitted to out-of-frame rearrangements, and the resulting probabilities were checked against IGoR. In a later analysis, TCR-TCR, TCR-HLA and TCR-CMV co-occurrence was scored with hypergeometric tests, and a repertoire-size bias correction was applied to TCR pairs. False discovery rates were estimated in a later analysis by permuting HLA or CMV assignments 20 times. In a later analysis, co-occurring TCRs were grouped using DBSCAN, with TCRdist sequence similarity added in when clustering inside HLA-allele-positive subsets. For co-occurrence clustering, repertoires with fewer than 30,000 or more than 120,000 public chains were excluded, along with several repertoires with anomalous nucleotide sharing. TCRdb's version of the immuneACCESS table is confined to in-frame rearrangements and falls short of the full clone set. An unresolved V gene accounts for under half of the shortfall where checked; the remainder is of unknown origin. The D gene and trimming were derived from the DNA, and the V and J assignments and clone size from that table. The sample profile shows 140,000 or so clones; 68% of them were found once. The ten largest clones capture roughly 4% of the sample.

The germline V gene (reference sequence) provides CDR1 SGHNT and CDR2 YYREEE. The CDR3 numbers 17 residues from cysteine through phenylalanine. Of all the DNA, just the CDR3 is kept, 51 bases in frame from base 1. From V the trimming removes 3 bases and from J it removes 7 bases, while the gene matches leave 11 bases of the junction unaccounted for. The cohort consisted of fewer than 700 healthy bone marrow donors. All cohort members were sampled while nominally healthy, although unrecorded immune exposures were likely present. The donor was CMV seronegative and belonged to the group of more than 300 seronegative cohort members. Every donor gave a peripheral blood sample, and the peripheral blood mononuclear cells from that sample were used for TCR beta sequencing. Genomic DNA was extracted from the blood cell samples with the Qiagen DNeasy Blood Extraction Kit. On this clone itself: Its specific antigen is unknown. Qualities for individual bases were not recorded, and no much larger clone is one base off.

The TCR originated in a man aged 55 to 69 in good health and CMV-seronegative. The chain is assembled from TRBV5-4 and TRBJ2-2, and 11 junction bases match TRBD2. Sequenced sample: PBMCs. Here the CDR3 is given as CASSWGSGRAYNGELFF. The nucleotide sequence reads as follows: TGTGCCAGCAGCTGGGGTAGCGGGAGGGCCTATAACGGGGAGCTGTTTTTT.